This TCR beta chain was sequenced for a study of tumor-infiltrating lymphocytes in oesophageal squamous cell carcinoma. There are 16 residues in the CDR3. The germline gives CDR1 MNHGY, CDR2 SAAAGT. TCRdb redid the calling of the PCR reads with MiXCR, one entry per CDR3 protein. The table has approximately 20,000 distinct CDR3 sequences, around 40% seen once. On this clonotype: An end of the junction differs from the germline gene, which may be a read error.

The chain combines TRBV6-8 with TRBJ1-6; D unclear. The receptor was derived from a male donor with esophageal squamous cell carcinoma. The specimen was blood. CDR3 amino acids: CASSPLGANVQETQYF. CDR3 coding DNA: TGTGCCAGCAGTCCACTTGGAGCCAACGTGCAAGAGACCCAGTACTTT.